A single sample gave rise to the 5 T cell receptor beta chains below, sequenced in a study of blood T cell repertoires in COVID-19. TCRdb's copy holds only in-frame clones and misses some; the assay was immunoSEQ multiplex PCR. The sample shows under 300,000 clones, roughly 88% of them seen only once. Specimen: peripheral blood. These receptors came from a woman aged 30 to 39 with active or convalescent COVID-19.

The chain combines TRBV7-9 with TRBJ2-1; 8 nucleotides match TRBD2. The CDR3 runs 16 residues. Germline V CDR1 and CDR2: SEHNR, FQNEAQ (reference sequence). Trimming at V came to 7 bases and at J to 7 bases, leaving 15 bases not matched to a gene. CDR3 in DNA: TGTGCCAGCACCGTCAGGAGCGGGGGTCTCGAGAATGAGCAGTTCTTC. It translates to CASTVRSGGLENEQFF.

This chain links TRBV29-1 with TRBJ1-2, with D unresolved. Per the germline V gene, CDR1 is SQVTM and CDR2 is ANQGSEA. The CDR3 has 12 amino acids. V was cut by 1 base and J by 7 bases, with 10 bases left in between. The CDR3 region is CSVEGWGGGYTF. Here the CDR3 DNA reads TGCAGCGTTGAAGGGTGGGGAGGTGGCTACACCTTC.

A remark on this clone: Different DNA sequences within this sample yield the same CDR3. The rearrangement links TRBV28 to TRBJ2-6; perhaps TRBD2 as D (5 bases). The CDR3 sequence is 16 residues long. The germline V gene has CDR1 MDHEN and CDR2 SYDVKM. Trimming took off 3 bases at V and 4 bases at J, with 13 bases between the two ends. Written as DNA, the CDR3 is TGTGCCAGCAGTTTGCCGGGTCGGGGAGGGGCCAACGTCCTGACTTTC. Protein sequence: CASSLPGRGGANVLTF.

This sequence joins TRBV2 and TRBJ1-2; D remains ambiguous. The V gene's germline CDR1 is SNHLY and CDR2 FYNNEI. CDR3 length: 13 residues. The V end lost 6 bases, the J end lost 0 bases, and 8 bases lay between the germline ends. This CDR3 is CASRVQPNYGYTF. The CDR3 DNA is TGTGCCAGCAGGGTACAGCCTAACTATGGCTACACCTTC.

V gene TRBV7-2 combines with J gene TRBJ1-1; 11 bases fit TRBD1. The length of the CDR3 is 17 residues. Germline V CDR1 and CDR2: SGHTA, FQGNSA. J was trimmed by 1 base and V by 3 bases; bases with no gene match: 7. The CDR3 bases are TGTGCCAGCAGCTTGCGGACAGGGGGCGCGTGGAACACTGAAGCTTTCTTT. Its translation is CASSLRTGGAWNTEAFF.